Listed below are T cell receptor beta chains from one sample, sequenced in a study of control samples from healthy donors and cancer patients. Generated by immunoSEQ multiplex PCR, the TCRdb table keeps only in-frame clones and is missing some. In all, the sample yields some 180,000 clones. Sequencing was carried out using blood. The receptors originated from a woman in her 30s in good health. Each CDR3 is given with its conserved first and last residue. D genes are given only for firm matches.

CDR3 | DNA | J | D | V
CASRKQGSGNTIYF | TGTGCCAGCAGAAAACAGGGCTCTGGAAACACCATATATTTT | TRBJ1-3 | - | TRBV6-5
CASKQVDEKLFF | TGTGCCAGTAAACAGGTCGATGAAAAACTGTTTTTT | TRBJ1-4 | - | TRBV19
CASTTPDSYSTDTQYF | TGTGCCAGCACCACCCCTGACAGCTATAGCACAGATACGCAGTATTTT | TRBJ2-3 | - | TRBV28
CASSYPAGTGEAFF | TGTGCCAGCAGTTACCCCGCGGGGACGGGAGAAGCTTTCTTT | TRBJ1-1 | - | TRBV6-8
CASSSRLAGPPQYF | TGTGCCAGCAGCTCTCGACTAGCGGGACCCCCGCAGTATTTT | TRBJ2-3 | TRBD2 | TRBV7-3
CASSLVRWNEQFF | TGTGCCAGCAGCTTAGTCCGGTGGAATGAGCAGTTCTTC | TRBJ2-1 | - | TRBV7-2
CASSLQGAANEKLFF | TGCGCCAGCAGCCTTCAGGGGGCGGCTAATGAAAAACTGTTTTTT | TRBJ1-4 | TRBD1 | TRBV4-1
CASRMGRPTEAFF | TGTGCCAGTAGGATGGGACGGCCCACTGAAGCTTTCTTT | TRBJ1-1 | - | TRBV19
CASSQEIPEKLFF | TGTGCCAGCAGCCAGGAAATTCCAGAAAAACTGTTTTTT | TRBJ1-4 | - | TRBV4-2
CASSQFLAVGDTQYF | TGCGCCAGCAGCCAATTCCTAGCGGTGGGAGATACGCAGTATTTT | TRBJ2-3 | TRBD2 | TRBV4-3
CASSSFNQPQHF | TGTGCCAGTAGTTCCTTCAATCAGCCCCAGCATTTT | TRBJ1-5 | - | TRBV19
CASSRTWAGAGDTQYF | TGCGCCAGCAGCCGGACCTGGGCGGGGGCCGGAGATACGCAGTATTTT | TRBJ2-3 | - | TRBV4-3
CASSLHREMTNTEAFF | TGTGCCAGCAGTCTCCACAGGGAGATGACGAACACTGAAGCTTTCTTT | TRBJ1-1 | - | TRBV27
CSARGPKAFF | TGCAGTGCCAGGGGGCCTAAAGCTTTCTTT | TRBJ1-1 | TRBD1 | TRBV20-1
CAISEFGNEQFF | TGTGCCATCAGTGAATTCGGCAATGAGCAGTTCTTC | TRBJ2-1 | - | TRBV10-3